These T cell receptor beta chains were read from a single sample in a study of blood T cell repertoires in COVID-19. Profiled with immunoSEQ multiplex PCR; TCRdb holds only in-frame clones, not every one. The sample yields 90,000 to 130,000 clones, over 80% seen once. The source material was peripheral blood. These receptors were taken from an older woman with acute or convalescent COVID-19. The CDR3 runs from the conserved cysteine through the conserved F or W. The D gene is left open where the match is weak. The size of a clone is reported for some rows only, either as once, few or many, or as a class for expanded clones.

. | TRBJ1-1 | . | 14 | TRBV28 | CASSLSGMNTEAFF | TGTGCCAGCAGTTTATCCGGTATGAACACTGAAGCTTTCTTT
. | TRBJ2-1 | TRBD2 | 12 | TRBV3-1/TRBV3-2 | CASSYQRGEQFF | TGTGCCAGCAGTTACCAGCGGGGTGAGCAGTTCTTC
. | TRBJ1-4 | TRBD1 | 14 | TRBV5-5 | CASSWNRGGEKLFF | TGTGCCAGCAGCTGGAACAGGGGCGGTGAAAAACTGTTTTTT
. | TRBJ1-2 | . | 13 | TRBV5-6 | CASSLNRDYGYTF | TGTGCCAGCAGCCTTAACAGGGACTATGGCTACACCTTC
few | TRBJ2-1 | TRBD2 | 18 | TRBV19 | CASSTSWTSGISYNEQFF | TGTGCCAGTAGTACCTCCTGGACTAGCGGGATTTCCTACAATGAGCAGTTCTTC
. | TRBJ2-7 | . | 14 | TRBV2 | CASSDRTVVYEQYF | TGTGCCAGCAGTGACCGAACAGTTGTCTACGAGCAGTACTTC
. | TRBJ2-5 | TRBD2 | 16 | TRBV7-9 | CASSITGTSFEETQYF | TGTGCCAGCAGCATTACCGGGACTAGCTTCGAAGAGACCCAGTACTTC
. | TRBJ2-7 | TRBD1 | 15 | TRBV27 | CASSLLRGRVYEQYF | TGTGCCAGCAGTTTACTCAGGGGGCGGGTCTACGAGCAGTACTTC
. | TRBJ2-2 | . | 14 | TRBV19 | CATTGLSHAGELFF | TGTGCCACCACCGGACTGAGCCATGCCGGGGAGCTGTTTTTT
. | TRBJ2-5 | . | 15 | TRBV9 | CASSVGGQPGETQYF | TGTGCCAGCAGCGTAGGGGGGCAGCCCGGGGAGACCCAGTACTTC
. | TRBJ2-7 | TRBD1 | 14 | TRBV7-9 | CASSPDRAKNEQYF | TGTGCCAGCAGCCCTGACAGGGCGAAAAACGAGCAGTACTTC
. | TRBJ1-5 | . | 13 | TRBV12-3/TRBV12-4 | CASSFSGEQPQHF | TGTGCCAGCAGTTTTTCAGGGGAACAGCCCCAGCATTTT
. | TRBJ1-2 | . | 14 | TRBV29-1 | CSVEDYGGFAGYTF | TGCAGCGTTGAGGACTACGGGGGATTTGCTGGCTACACCTTC
. | TRBJ2-1 | TRBD2 | 11 | TRBV20-1 | CSAKAPGGQFF | TGCAGTGCCAAAGCCCCGGGGGGGCAGTTCTTC
once | TRBJ2-7 | . | 13 | TRBV6-5 | CASTTGSSYEQYF | TGTGCCAGCACTACAGGGAGCTCCTACGAGCAGTACTTC
. | TRBJ2-5 | . | 14 | TRBV19 | CASGTAQARETQYF | TGTGCCAGCGGAACTGCACAGGCGAGGGAGACCCAGTACTTC
. | TRBJ1-1 | . | 14 | TRBV5-4 | CASSPGATNTEAFF | TGTGCCAGCAGCCCAGGGGCTACGAACACTGAAGCTTTCTTT
. | TRBJ2-6 | . | 17 | TRBV6-1 | CASSEAAPSSGANVLTF | TGTGCCAGCAGTGAAGCGGCACCTAGCTCTGGGGCCAACGTCCTGACTTTC
. | TRBJ2-7 | TRBD2 | 14 | TRBV4-2 | CASSQVAGSNEQYF | TGTGCCAGCAGCCAAGTAGCGGGTAGTAACGAGCAGTACTTC
. | TRBJ1-1 | . | 13 | TRBV28 | CASSRARGTEAFF | TGTGCCAGCAGTCGGGCCCGGGGGACTGAAGCTTTCTTT
. | TRBJ2-5 | TRBD2 | 13 | TRBV7-3 | CASSKGRGETQYF | TGTGCCAGCAGCAAAGGGAGGGGAGAGACCCAGTACTTC
. | TRBJ2-1 | TRBD1 | 13 | TRBV30 | CAWMMTGNNEQFF | TGTGCCTGGATGATGACAGGGAACAATGAGCAGTTCTTC
. | TRBJ2-7 | TRBD2 | 13 | TRBV30 | CACSGLAEYEQYF | TGTGCCTGCTCGGGACTAGCGGAATACGAGCAGTACTTC
. | TRBJ2-7 | . | 14 | TRBV11-2 | CASSLRGFEDEQYF | TGTGCCAGCAGCCTGCGGGGATTTGAAGACGAGCAGTACTTC
. | TRBJ1-1 | . | 13 | TRBV6-5 | CASSYSADTEAFF | TGTGCCAGCAGTTACTCGGCAGACACTGAAGCTTTCTTT
. | TRBJ2-7 | . | 12 | TRBV5-6 | CASSSGGVWQYF | TGTGCCAGCAGCTCTGGCGGGGTTTGGCAGTACTTC
. | TRBJ2-1 | . | 15 | TRBV2 | CASSDKAGPYNEQFF | TGTGCCAGCAGTGACAAAGCGGGCCCCTACAATGAGCAGTTCTTC
. | TRBJ1-5 | . | 13 | TRBV6-5 | CASKYLGNQPQHF | TGTGCCAGCAAATATCTCGGGAATCAGCCCCAGCATTTT
once | TRBJ1-1 | . | 15 | TRBV5-1 | CASSLTPTADTEAFF | TGCGCCAGCAGCTTGACCCCTACGGCGGACACTGAAGCTTTCTTT
. | TRBJ2-3 | TRBD2 | 16 | TRBV9 | CASSVVSGGTTDTQYF | TGTGCCAGCAGCGTAGTGAGCGGGGGGACCACAGATACGCAGTATTTT
. | TRBJ1-5 | TRBD1 | 15 | TRBV23-1 | CASSQSDQGAQPQHF | TGCGCCAGCAGTCAATCGGACCAGGGGGCTCAGCCCCAGCATTTT
. | TRBJ2-1 | . | 13 | TRBV18 | CASSLDSSREQFF | TGTGCCAGCTCATTGGACTCCTCAAGAGAGCAGTTCTTC
few | TRBJ1-2 | . | 14 | TRBV5-4 | CASSLDNSLYGYTF | TGTGCCAGCAGCCTGGACAATTCCCTCTATGGCTACACCTTC
. | TRBJ1-1 | . | 15 | TRBV6-6 | CASSYSRWGGTEAFF | TGTGCCAGCAGTTACTCGAGGTGGGGGGGCACTGAAGCTTTCTTT
. | TRBJ2-2 | . | 15 | TRBV2 | CASSVAGTNTGELFF | TGTGCCAGCAGTGTCGCCGGGACGAACACCGGGGAGCTGTTTTTT
. | TRBJ1-1 | TRBD1 | 15 | TRBV5-5 | CASSSGQGGRTEAFF | TGTGCCAGCAGCTCGGGACAGGGAGGGAGAACTGAAGCTTTCTTT
. | TRBJ1-1 | . | 14 | TRBV6-4 | CASSLDSMNTEAFF | TGTGCCAGCAGCCTTGACAGCATGAACACTGAAGCTTTCTTT
. | TRBJ1-6 | TRBD1 | 13 | TRBV2 | CASRTGADSPLHF | TGTGCCAGCAGGACAGGGGCGGATTCACCCCTCCACTTT
. | TRBJ1-3 | . | 14 | TRBV2 | CASSGGGSGNTIYF | TGTGCCAGCAGTGGCGGTGGAAGCGGAAACACCATATATTTT
. | TRBJ2-7 | . | 14 | TRBV5-4 | CASSLELSSYEQYF | TGTGCCAGCAGCTTGGAACTGAGCTCCTACGAGCAGTACTTC
. | TRBJ2-1 | . | 14 | TRBV6-6 | CATTTGSSYNEQFF | TGTGCCACCACGACAGGAAGCTCCTACAATGAGCAGTTCTTC
medium-sized | TRBJ1-5 | . | 15 | TRBV19 | CASSMVGASNQPQHF | TGTGCCAGTAGTATGGTGGGGGCGAGCAATCAGCCCCAGCATTTT